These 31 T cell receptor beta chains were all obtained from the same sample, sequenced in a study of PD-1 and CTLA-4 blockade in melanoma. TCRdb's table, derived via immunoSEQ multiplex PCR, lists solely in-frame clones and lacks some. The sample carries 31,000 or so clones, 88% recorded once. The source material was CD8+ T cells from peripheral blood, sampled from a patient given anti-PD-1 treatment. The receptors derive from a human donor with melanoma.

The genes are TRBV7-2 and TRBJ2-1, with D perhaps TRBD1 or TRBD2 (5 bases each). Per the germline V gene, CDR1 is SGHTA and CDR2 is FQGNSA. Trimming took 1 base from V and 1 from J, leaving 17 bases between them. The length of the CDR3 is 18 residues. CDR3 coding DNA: TGTGCCAGCAGCTTAGACGTAGTTGGGGGACGGTCCTACAATGAGCAGTTCTTC. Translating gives CASSLDVVGGRSYNEQFF.

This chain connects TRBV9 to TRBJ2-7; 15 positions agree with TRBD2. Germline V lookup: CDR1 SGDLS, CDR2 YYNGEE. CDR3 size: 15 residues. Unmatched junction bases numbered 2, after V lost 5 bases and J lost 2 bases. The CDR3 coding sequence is TGTGCCAGCAGTCGGACTAGCGGGGGGGCCTACGAGCAGTACTTC. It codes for CASSRTSGGAYEQYF.

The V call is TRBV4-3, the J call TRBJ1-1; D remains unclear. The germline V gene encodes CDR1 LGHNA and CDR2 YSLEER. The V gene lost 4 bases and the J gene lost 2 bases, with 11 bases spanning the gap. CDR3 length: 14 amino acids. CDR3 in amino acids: CASSPGEGNTEAFF. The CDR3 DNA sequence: TGCGCCAGCAGCCCCGGAGAGGGAAACACTGAAGCTTTCTTT.

The CDR3 here is CASSAPSENTEAFF. CDR3 bases: TGTGCCAGCAGCGCCCCCAGTGAAAACACTGAAGCTTTCTTT. The chain is built from TRBV11-2 and TRBJ1-1; D gene ambiguous. This CDR3 is 14 amino acids long. Germline V gene data show CDR1 as SGHAT and CDR2 as FQNNGV. Trimming removed 5 bases at V and 2 bases at J, with 12 bases between.

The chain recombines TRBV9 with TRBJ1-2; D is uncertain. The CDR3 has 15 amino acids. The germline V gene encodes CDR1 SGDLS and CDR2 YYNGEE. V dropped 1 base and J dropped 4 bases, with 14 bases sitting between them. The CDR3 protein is CASSVLSGGSYGYTF. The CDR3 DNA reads TGTGCCAGCAGCGTACTGTCGGGAGGGAGCTATGGCTACACCTTC.

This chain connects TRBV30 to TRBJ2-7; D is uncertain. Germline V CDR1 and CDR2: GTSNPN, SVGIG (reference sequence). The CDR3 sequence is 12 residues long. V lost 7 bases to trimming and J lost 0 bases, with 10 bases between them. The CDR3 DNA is TGTGCCTTTGACTGGAGCTCCTACGAGCAGTACTTC. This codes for CAFDWSSYEQYF.

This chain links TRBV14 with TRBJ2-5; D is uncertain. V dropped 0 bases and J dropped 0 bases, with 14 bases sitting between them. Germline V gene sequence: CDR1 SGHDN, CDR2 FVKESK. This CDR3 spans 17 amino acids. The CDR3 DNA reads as TGTGCCAGCAGCCAAGATATGGCCGTACGGTACCAAGAGACCCAGTACTTC. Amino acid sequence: CASSQDMAVRYQETQYF.

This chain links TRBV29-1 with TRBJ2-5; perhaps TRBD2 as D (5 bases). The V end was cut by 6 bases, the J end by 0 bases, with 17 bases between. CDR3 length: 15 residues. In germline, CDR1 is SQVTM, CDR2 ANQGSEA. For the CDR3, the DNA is TGCAGCGTCGATTCACGCGGAGGACACCAAGAGACCCAGTACTTC. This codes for CSVDSRGGHQETQYF.

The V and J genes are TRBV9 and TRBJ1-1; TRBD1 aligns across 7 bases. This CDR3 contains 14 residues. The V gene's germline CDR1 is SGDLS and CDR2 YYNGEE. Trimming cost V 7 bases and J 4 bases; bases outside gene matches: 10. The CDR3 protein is CASGAPQGTTEAFF. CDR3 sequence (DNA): TGTGCCAGCGGTGCCCCACAGGGGACCACTGAAGCTTTCTTT.

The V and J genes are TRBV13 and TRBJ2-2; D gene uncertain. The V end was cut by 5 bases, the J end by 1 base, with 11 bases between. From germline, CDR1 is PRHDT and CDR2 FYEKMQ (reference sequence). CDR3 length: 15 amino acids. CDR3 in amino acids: CASSHSSLNTGELFF. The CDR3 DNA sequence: TGTGCCAGCAGCCACAGCTCGCTGAACACCGGGGAGCTGTTTTTT.

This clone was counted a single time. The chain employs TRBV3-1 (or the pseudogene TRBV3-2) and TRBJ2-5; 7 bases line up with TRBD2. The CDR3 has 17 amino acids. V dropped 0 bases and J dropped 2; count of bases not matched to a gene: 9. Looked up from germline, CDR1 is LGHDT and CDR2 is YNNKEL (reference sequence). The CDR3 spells CASSQDFTSEIQETQYF. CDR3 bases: TGTGCCAGCAGCCAAGATTTTACTAGCGAGATACAAGAGACCCAGTACTTC.

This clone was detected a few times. This chain's CDR3 is CASSLSGTYGYTF. CDR3 DNA sequence: TGCGCCAGCAGCTTGTCCGGGACCTATGGCTACACCTTC. The V and J genes are TRBV5-1 and TRBJ1-2, with TRBD1 as a possible D gene (5 bases). Trimming removed 1 base at V and 4 bases at J, with 8 bases between. CDR1 SGHRS and CDR2 YFSETQ come from the germline V gene. The CDR3 spans 13 residues. The full variable domain, with the rest looked up from reference TRBV5-1 and TRBJ1-2, is KAGVTQTPRYLIKTRGQQVTLSCSPISGHRSVSWYQQTPGQGLQFLFEYFSETQRNKGNFPGRFSGRQFSNSRSEMNVSTLELGDSALYLCASSLSGTYGYTFGSGTRLTVV.

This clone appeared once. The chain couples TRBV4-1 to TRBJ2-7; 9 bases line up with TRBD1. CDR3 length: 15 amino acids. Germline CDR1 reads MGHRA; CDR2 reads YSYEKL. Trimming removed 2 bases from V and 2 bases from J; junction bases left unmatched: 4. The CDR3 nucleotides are TGCGCCAGCAGCCAAAGTAGACAGGGGGCCTACGAGCAGTACTTC. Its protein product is CASSQSRQGAYEQYF.

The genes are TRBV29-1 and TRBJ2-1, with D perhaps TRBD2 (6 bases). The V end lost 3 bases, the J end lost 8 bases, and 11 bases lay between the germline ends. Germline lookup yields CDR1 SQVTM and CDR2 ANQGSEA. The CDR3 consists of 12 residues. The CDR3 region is CSVESRDYEQFF. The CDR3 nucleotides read TGCAGCGTTGAGTCGAGGGACTATGAGCAGTTCTTC.

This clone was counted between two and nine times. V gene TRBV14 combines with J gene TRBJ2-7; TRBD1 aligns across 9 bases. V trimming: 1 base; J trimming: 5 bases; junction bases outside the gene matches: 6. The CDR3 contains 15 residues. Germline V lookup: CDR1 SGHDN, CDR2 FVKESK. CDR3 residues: CASSQVRTGVHEQYF. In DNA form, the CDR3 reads TGTGCCAGCAGCCAAGTTCGGACAGGGGTACACGAGCAGTACTTC. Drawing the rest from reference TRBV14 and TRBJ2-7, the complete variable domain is EAGVTQFPSHSVIEKGQTVTLRCDPISGHDNLYWYRRVMGKEIKFLLHFVKESKQDESGMPNNRFLAERTGGTYSTLKVQPAELEDSGVYFCASSQVRTGVHEQYFGPGTRLTVT.

The CDR3: CASSPWGHDTEAFF. CDR3 bases: TGTGCCAGCAGCCCCTGGGGACACGACACTGAAGCTTTCTTT. This chain links TRBV9 with TRBJ1-1, with TRBD1 as a possible D gene (6 bases). Germline V CDR1 and CDR2: SGDLS, YYNGEE. The CDR3 has 14 amino acids. V lost 4 bases, J lost 3 bases, and 13 bases lay in between.

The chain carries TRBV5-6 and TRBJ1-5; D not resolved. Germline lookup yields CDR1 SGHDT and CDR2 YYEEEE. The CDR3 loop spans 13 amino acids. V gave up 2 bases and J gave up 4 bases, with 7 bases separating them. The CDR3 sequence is CASSFSGNQPQHF. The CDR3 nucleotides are TGTGCCAGCAGCTTCAGCGGGAATCAGCCCCAGCATTTT. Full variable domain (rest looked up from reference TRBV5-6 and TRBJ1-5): DAGVTQSPTHLIKTRGQQVTLRCSPKSGHDTVSWYQQALGQGPQFIFQYYEEEERQRGNFPDRFSGHQFPNYSSELNVNALLLGDSALYLCASSFSGNQPQHFGDGTRLSIL.

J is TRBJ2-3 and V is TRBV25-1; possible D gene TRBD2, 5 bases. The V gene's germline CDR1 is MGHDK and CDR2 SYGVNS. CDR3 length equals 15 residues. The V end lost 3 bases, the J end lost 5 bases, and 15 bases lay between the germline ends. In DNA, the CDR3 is TGTGCCAGCAGTGAGAGGGAACGGTTGGGAGATACGCAGTATTTT. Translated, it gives CASSERERLGDTQYF.

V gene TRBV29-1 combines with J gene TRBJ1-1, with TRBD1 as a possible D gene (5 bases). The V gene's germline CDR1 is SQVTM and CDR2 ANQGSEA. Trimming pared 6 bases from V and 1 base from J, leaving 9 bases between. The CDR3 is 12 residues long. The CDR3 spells CSVGGQNTEAFF. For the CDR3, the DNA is TGCAGCGTGGGAGGACAGAACACTGAAGCTTTCTTT.

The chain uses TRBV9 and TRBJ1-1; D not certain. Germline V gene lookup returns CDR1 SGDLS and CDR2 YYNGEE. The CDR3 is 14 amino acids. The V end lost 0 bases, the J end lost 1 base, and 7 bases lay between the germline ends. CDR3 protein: CASSVGAGNTEAFF. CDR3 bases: TGTGCCAGCAGCGTAGGAGCAGGGAACACTGAAGCTTTCTTT.

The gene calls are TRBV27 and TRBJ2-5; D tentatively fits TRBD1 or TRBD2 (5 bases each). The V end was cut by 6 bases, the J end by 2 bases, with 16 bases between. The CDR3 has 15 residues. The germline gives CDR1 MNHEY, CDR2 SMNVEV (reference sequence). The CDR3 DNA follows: TGTGCCAGCAGCCACGGGGAGACAGTTCAAGAGACCCAGTACTTC. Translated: CASSHGETVQETQYF.

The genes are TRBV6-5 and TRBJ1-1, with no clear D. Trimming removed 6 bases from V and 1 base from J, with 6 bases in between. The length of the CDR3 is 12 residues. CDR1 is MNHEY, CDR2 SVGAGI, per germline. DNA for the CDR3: TGTGCCAGCAGGGCGGGGAACACTGAAGCTTTCTTT. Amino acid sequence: CASRAGNTEAFF.

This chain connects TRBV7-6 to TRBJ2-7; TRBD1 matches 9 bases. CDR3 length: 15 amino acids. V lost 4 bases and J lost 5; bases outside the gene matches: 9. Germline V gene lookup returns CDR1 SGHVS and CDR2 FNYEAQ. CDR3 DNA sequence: TGTGCCAGCAGCTCCACCGGGACAGGGTCTGACGAGCAGTACTTC. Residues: CASSSTGTGSDEQYF.

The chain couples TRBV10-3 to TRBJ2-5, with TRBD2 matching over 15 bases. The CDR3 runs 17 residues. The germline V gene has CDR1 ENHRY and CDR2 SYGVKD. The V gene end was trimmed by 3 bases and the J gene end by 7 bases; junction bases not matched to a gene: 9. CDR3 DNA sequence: TGTGCCATCAGTGAAGGACTAGCGGGGGGGCCGTGGGGGACCCAGTACTTC. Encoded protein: CAISEGLAGGPWGTQYF.

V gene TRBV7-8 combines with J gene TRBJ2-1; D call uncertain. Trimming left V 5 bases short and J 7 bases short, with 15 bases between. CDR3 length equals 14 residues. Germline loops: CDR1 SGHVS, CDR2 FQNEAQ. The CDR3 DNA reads TGTGCCAGCAGCCCCCGGGTCGCCAATAATGAGCAGTTCTTC. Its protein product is CASSPRVANNEQFF.

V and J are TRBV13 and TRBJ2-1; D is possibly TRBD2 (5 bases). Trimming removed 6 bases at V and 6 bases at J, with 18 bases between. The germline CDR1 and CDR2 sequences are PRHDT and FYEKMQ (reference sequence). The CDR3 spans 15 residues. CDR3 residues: CASRSGSNPVNEQFF. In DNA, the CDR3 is TGTGCCAGCAGGTCGGGGTCGAACCCTGTCAATGAGCAGTTCTTC.

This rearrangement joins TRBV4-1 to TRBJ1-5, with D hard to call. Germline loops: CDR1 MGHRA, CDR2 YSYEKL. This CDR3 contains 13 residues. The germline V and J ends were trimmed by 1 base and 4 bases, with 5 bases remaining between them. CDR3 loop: CASSQGGNQPQHF. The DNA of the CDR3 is TGCGCCAGCAGCCAAGGTGGTAATCAGCCCCAGCATTTT.

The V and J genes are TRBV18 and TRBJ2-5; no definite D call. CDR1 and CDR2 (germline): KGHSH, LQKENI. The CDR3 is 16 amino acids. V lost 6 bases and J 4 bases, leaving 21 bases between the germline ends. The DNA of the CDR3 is TGTGCCAGCTCTCAATCGGACGGGTGGGGTGGAGAGACCCAGTACTTC. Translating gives CASSQSDGWGGETQYF.

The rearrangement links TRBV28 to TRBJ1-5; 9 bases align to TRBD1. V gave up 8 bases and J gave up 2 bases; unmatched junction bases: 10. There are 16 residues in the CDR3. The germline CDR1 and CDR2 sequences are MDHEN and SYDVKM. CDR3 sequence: CASRDRDLRGNQPQHF. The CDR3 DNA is TGTGCCAGCCGGGACAGGGATTTGAGGGGCAATCAGCCCCAGCATTTT.

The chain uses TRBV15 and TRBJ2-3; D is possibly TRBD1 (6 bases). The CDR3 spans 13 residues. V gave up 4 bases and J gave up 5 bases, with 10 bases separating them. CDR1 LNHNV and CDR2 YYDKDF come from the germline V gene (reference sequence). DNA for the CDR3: TGTGCCACCAGCACAGCACAGGGAGATACGCAGTATTTT. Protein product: CATSTAQGDTQYF.

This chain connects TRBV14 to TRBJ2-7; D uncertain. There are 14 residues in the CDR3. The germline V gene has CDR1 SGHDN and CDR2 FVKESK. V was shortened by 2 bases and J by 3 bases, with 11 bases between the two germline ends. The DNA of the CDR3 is TGTGCCAGCAGCCAAAGGGCCGGATACTACGAGCAGTACTTC. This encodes CASSQRAGYYEQYF.